These 11 T cell receptor beta chains came from one sample sequenced in a study of low-dose radiotherapy and immunotherapy resistance in tumors. Time point here: after trial treatment. The treatment denotes: LDRT plus nivolumab, ipilimumab, low-dose cyclophosphamide and aspirin (RACIN trial). cDNA synthesis used a TRAV/TRBV-specific primer set for both chains. TCR amplification involved about 18 PCR cycles with a constant-region primer and V-primer adapter. MiXCR, applied by TCRdb to the reads, yields one record per CDR3 protein. Of under 75,000 distinct CDR3 sequences in the sample, 20% to 25% were seen once. The sample in question was PBMCs, obtained after low-dose radiotherapy plus immunotherapy. The receptor source for this set is a male donor with prostate cancer.

This clonotype was found many times. The CDR3 sequence: CASSQGLAGVRVDEQFF. The CDR3 DNA reads TGTGCCAGCAGCCAAGGACTAGCGGGAGTTCGTGTTGATGAGCAGTTCTTC. The chain combines TRBV3-1 with TRBJ2-1; 12 bases map to TRBD2. Per germline, CDR1 LGHDT and CDR2 YNNKEL (reference sequence). The CDR3 sequence is 17 residues long. V lost 1 base to trimming and J lost 8 bases; unmatched junction nucleotides: 9.

This clonotype has a count of ten or more. The gene calls are TRBV6-2 or TRBV6-3 and TRBJ1-1; 8 nucleotides agree with TRBD1. Germline CDR1 MNHEY, CDR2 SVGEGT. The V segment lost 7 bases and the J segment 4 bases; nucleotides outside the gene matches: 20. The length of the CDR3 is 18 residues. The CDR3 protein is CASNPDGDRRWMGTEAFF. In DNA, the CDR3 is TGTGCCAGCAACCCCGACGGGGACAGGCGCTGGATGGGCACTGAAGCTTTCTTT.

This chain connects TRBV9 to TRBJ2-3; possible D gene TRBD2, 5 bases. CDR1 and CDR2 from the germline V gene are SGDLS and YYNGEE. This CDR3 comprises 14 residues. The V end was cut by 2 bases, the J end by 6 bases, with 13 bases between. This chain's CDR3 is CASSVSGGGDTQYF. CDR3 nucleotide sequence: TGTGCCAGCAGCGTGAGCGGAGGTGGGGATACGCAGTATTTT.

About this clonotype: A far more abundant clone sits one base away, making this likely a read error. The chain has TRBV4-1 and TRBJ2-7; TRBD2 agrees at 7 bases. Germline V gives CDR1 MGHRA, CDR2 YSYEKL. The CDR3 length is 15 residues. The ends lost 4 bases at V and 7 bases at J; junction bases unmatched: 13. The CDR3 nucleotides are TGCGCCAGCAGCCTTCGGCTAGCGGACCTCAATGAGCAGTACTTC. As protein: CASSLRLADLNEQYF.

This clonotype appeared a single time. The DNA is left out, because the CDR3 cannot be placed on it with certainty; the CDR3 is given as TCRdb lists it. The chain carries TRBV20-1 and TRBJ1-4; TRBD1 was called by the table and not checked on the DNA. The length of the CDR3 is 14 amino acids, counting both ends. CDR1 is DFQATT and CDR2 is SNEGSKA in the germline V gene (reference sequence). The CDR3 sequence is CSARTGGNEKLFFF.

V is TRBV5-1 and J is TRBJ2-1; 16 nucleotides match TRBD2. The CDR3 has 18 residues. V lost 4 bases, J lost 7 bases, and 11 bases stayed unmatched. Germline CDR1 and CDR2: SGHRS and YFSETQ. For the CDR3, the DNA is TGCGCCAGCAGCGCGGGGACTAGCGGGAGGGCCGTTTGGAATGAGCAGTTCTTC. Protein: CASSAGTSGRAVWNEQFF. The full variable domain, completed using reference TRBV5-1 and TRBJ2-1, is KAGVTQTPRYLIKTRGQQVTLSCSPISGHRSVSWYQQTPGQGLQFLFEYFSETQRNKGNFPGRFSGRQFSNSRSEMNVSTLELGDSALYLCASSAGTSGRAVWNEQFFGPGTRLTVL.

There are many counts of this clonotype. V gene TRBV11-3 combines with J gene TRBJ2-2; TRBD1 or TRBD2 may be the D gene (5 bases each). The germline V gene encodes CDR1 SGHNT and CDR2 YENEEA. V lost 5 bases and J lost 4, with 14 bases in between. CDR3 length: 15 amino acids. The CDR3 DNA follows: TGTGCCAGCAGCCCTAGTGGGGGAGCCACCGGGGAGCTGTTTTTT. This sequence encodes CASSPSGGATGELFF.

V is TRBV6-8 and J is TRBJ2-7; possibly TRBD1 or TRBD2 for D (5 bases each). The CDR3 runs to 15 residues. The V end lost 6 bases, the J end lost 6 bases, and 21 bases lay between the germline ends. The germline CDR1 and CDR2 sequences are MNHGY and SAAAGT. The CDR3 loop reads CASRGAGNGVFEQYF. The DNA for the CDR3 is TGTGCCAGCAGAGGGGCGGGTAATGGGGTGTTCGAGCAGTACTTC.

This clonotype has a count of ten or more. The rearrangement uses TRBV28 and TRBJ2-7; 7 bases line up with TRBD1. Germline CDR1 MDHEN, CDR2 SYDVKM. The CDR3 spans 14 residues. The J segment lost 4 bases and the V segment lost 2 bases, leaving 5 bases of the junction unmatched. The CDR3 DNA reads as TGTGCCAGCAGTTTACTGACAGGGACATACGAGCAGTACTTC. Its translation: CASSLLTGTYEQYF. Using reference TRBV28 and TRBJ2-7 for the parts outside the CDR3, the full variable domain is DVKVTQSSRYLVKRTGEKVFLECVQDMDHENMFWYRQDPGLGLRLIYFSYDVKMKEKGDIPEGYSVSREKKERFSLILESASTNQTSMYLCASSLLTGTYEQYFGPGTRLTVT.

There are many counts of this clonotype. The chain is built from TRBV12-3 or TRBV12-4 and TRBJ1-1, with TRBD1 identical over 9 bases. The CDR3 is made up of 15 amino acids. J gave up 7 bases and V 6 bases, and 12 bases lay outside the gene matches. The CDR3 DNA follows: TGTGCCAGCAGCCATAGGATGACAGGGGGTGTTGAAGCTTTCTTT. Its translation: CASSHRMTGGVEAFF.

This clonotype was seen ten or more times. The chain links TRBV7-3 to TRBJ2-1; TRBD2 matches 11 bases. V lost 5 bases to trimming and J lost 0 bases; unmatched junction nucleotides: 15. The germline V gene has CDR1 SGHTA and CDR2 FQGTGA. The CDR3 runs 20 residues. The CDR3 nucleotides are TGTGCCAGCAGCCCCCCCCCACGGCTAGCGGGGGGTAGCTCCTACAATGAGCAGTTCTTC. Encoded protein: CASSPPPRLAGGSSYNEQFF.